These T cell receptor beta chains were read from a single sample in a study of vaccination and CD4 T cells after COVID-19. Which antigens these TCRs recognize remains unknown. Each CDR3 protein gets one entry after TCRdb re-called the PCR reads with MiXCR. The repertoire includes some 10,000 distinct CDR3 sequences, around 36% of them detected once, and more than 14% sits in the top ten. Material for sequencing was CD4+ T cells from blood, cultured in vitro. These receptors all stem from a human donor in good health. Both conserved end residues are part of each CDR3. The D gene is left open where the match is weak. Only some rows state a clone size, as once, few, many or a class for expanded clones.

>TRBV28|-|-|TRBJ2-3
CASSFANTDTQYF
TGTGCCAGCAGTTTTGCTAACACAGATACGCAGTATTTT
>TRBV6-5|-|-|TRBJ1-1
CASSYGTRNTEAFF
TGTGCCAGCAGTTACGGGACAAGGAACACTGAAGCTTTCTTT
>TRBV24-1|TRBD1|-|TRBJ2-1
CATSDPAPQGASYNEQFF
TGTGCCACCAGTGACCCCGCCCCACAGGGGGCATCCTACAATGAGCAGTTCTTC
>TRBV20-1|-|-|TRBJ1-1
CSARGTAFEAFF
TGCAGTGCTAGAGGGACCGCCTTTGAAGCTTTCTTT
>TRBV6-1|-|few|TRBJ1-5
CASKPGLGLSNQPQHF
TGTGCCAGCAAACCGGGACTGGGTTTAAGCAATCAGCCCCAGCATTTT
>TRBV3-1|TRBD2|-|TRBJ2-7
CASSQTGGREAPLQYF
TGTGCCAGCAGCCAGACTGGGGGGCGGGAGGCACCGTTACAGTACTTC
>TRBV19|-|-|TRBJ1-2
CASSKSREWTHNYGYTF
TGTGCCAGTAGTAAATCCAGGGAGTGGACCCATAACTATGGCTACACCTTC
>TRBV5-6|TRBD1|few|TRBJ1-5
CASSSGTGGSNQPQHF
TGTGCCAGCAGCTCCGGGACAGGGGGAAGCAATCAGCCCCAGCATTTT
>TRBV6-2/TRBV6-3|-|-|TRBJ1-5
CASSYSSRAGYSNQPQHF
TGTGCCAGCAGTTACTCGAGCAGGGCGGGATATAGCAATCAGCCCCAGCATTTT
>TRBV2|-|-|TRBJ2-1
CASTWGLSEQFF
TGTGCCAGCACCTGGGGCCTCAGTGAGCAGTTCTTC
>TRBV18|TRBD2|-|TRBJ2-7
CASSPPGTSGIWYEQYF
TGTGCCAGCTCACCACCAGGGACTAGCGGGATCTGGTACGAGCAGTACTTC
>TRBV5-1|-|-|TRBJ2-3
CASEGLNTDTQYF
TGCGCCAGCGAGGGTCTCAATACAGATACGCAGTATTTT
>TRBV5-1|-|-|TRBJ1-1
CASSLAGGNTEAFF
TGCGCCAGCAGCTTGGCCGGAGGGAACACTGAAGCTTTCTTT
>TRBV15|-|-|TRBJ2-5
CATSGVADEGTQYF
TGTGCCACCAGCGGAGTAGCGGACGAGGGGACCCAGTACTTC
>TRBV7-9|TRBD1|-|TRBJ2-5
CASSVGTVRLGTQYF
TGTGCCAGCAGCGTAGGGACAGTCCGGTTGGGGACCCAGTACTTC
>TRBV27|-|-|TRBJ2-1
CASSLSGWLSNEQFF
TGTGCCAGCAGTTTATCGGGGTGGTTATCCAATGAGCAGTTCTTC
>TRBV4-3|-|-|TRBJ2-3
CASSQGRGSTARDTQYF
TGCGCCAGCAGCCAAGGACGGGGGAGCACGGCCCGCGATACGCAGTATTTT
>TRBV7-2|-|-|TRBJ1-1
CASSLRQTSEAFF
TGTGCCAGCAGCTTAAGACAGACGTCTGAAGCTTTCTTT
>TRBV20-1|-|few|TRBJ2-7
CSVPTGSFSYEQYF
TGCAGTGTCCCGACAGGTTCCTTCTCCTACGAGCAGTACTTC
>TRBV15|TRBD2|-|TRBJ2-5
CATNSRGWTSGSRETQYF
TGTGCCACCAACTCTCGAGGTTGGACTAGCGGGAGTCGAGAGACCCAGTACTTC
>TRBV20-1|-|few|TRBJ1-1
CSAPERSTEAFF
TGCAGTGCACCCGAGCGGAGCACTGAAGCTTTCTTT
>TRBV6-1|TRBD2|-|TRBJ2-1
CASRYLADYNEQFF
TGTGCCAGCCGCTATCTAGCGGACTACAATGAGCAGTTCTTC
>TRBV28|TRBD1|-|TRBJ1-1
CASSPWTGGDTEAFF
TGTGCCAGCAGCCCCTGGACAGGAGGGGACACTGAAGCTTTCTTT
>TRBV27|-|few|TRBJ2-2
CASSLRGSGPGELFF
TGTGCCAGCAGTTTAAGGGGGAGTGGTCCCGGGGAGCTGTTTTTT
>TRBV6-2/TRBV6-3|-|-|TRBJ2-4
CASRDRGEGAKNIQYF
TGTGCCAGCAGGGACCGGGGAGAAGGAGCCAAAAACATTCAGTACTTC
>TRBV7-6|-|few|TRBJ1-2
CASSLEPMETKGPYGYTF
TGTGCCAGCAGCTTAGAGCCCATGGAAACAAAGGGCCCTTATGGCTACACCTTC
>TRBV10-3|-|-|TRBJ2-2
CAISDSTDSTGELFF
TGTGCCATCAGTGACTCGACGGACAGTACCGGGGAGCTGTTTTTT
>TRBV20-1|TRBD1|once|TRBJ2-7
CSARNPRDSPSYEQYF
TGCAGTGCTAGAAATCCCCGGGACAGTCCCTCCTACGAGCAGTACTTC
>TRBV28|-|-|TRBJ2-1
CASRGFRAGPFF
TGTGCCAGCAGGGGATTCAGAGCGGGCCCGTTCTTC
>TRBV19|-|once|TRBJ1-2
CASSIGTVPGYTF
TGTGCCAGTAGTATAGGAACAGTCCCTGGCTACACCTTC
>TRBV7-2|-|hyperexpanded|TRBJ2-7
CASSVIYYEQYF
TGTGCCAGCAGCGTCATTTACTACGAGCAGTACTTC
>TRBV7-9|TRBD1|-|TRBJ1-3
CASSPIGQGANTIYF
TGTGCCAGCAGCCCTATAGGACAGGGGGCAAACACCATATATTTT
>TRBV28|TRBD1|-|TRBJ1-5
CASSFPSRGHVQPQHF
TGTGCCAGCAGTTTCCCTAGCAGGGGGCATGTTCAGCCCCAGCATTTT
>TRBV6-2/TRBV6-3|-|-|TRBJ2-3
CASSYGTETDTQYF
TGTGCCAGCAGTTACGGGACGGAAACAGATACGCAGTATTTT
>TRBV6-5|-|-|TRBJ1-2
CASSYSMDGYTF
TGTGCCAGCAGTTACTCGATGGACGGCTACACCTTC
>TRBV20-1|-|-|TRBJ1-1
CSARSTPNTEAFF
TGCAGTGCTAGATCAACACCTAACACTGAAGCTTTCTTT
>TRBV18|-|-|TRBJ2-2
CASSRRAANTGELFF
TGTGCCAGCTCACGGAGGGCAGCGAACACCGGGGAGCTGTTTTTT
>TRBV6-5|-|-|TRBJ1-2
CASSSQGYGYTF
TGTGCCAGCAGTTCTCAGGGTTACGGCTACACCTTC
>TRBV7-9|-|few|TRBJ1-6
CASSFIQGASPLHF
TGTGCCAGCAGCTTCATACAGGGAGCTTCACCCCTCCACTTT
>TRBV7-2|TRBD2|-|TRBJ2-7
CASTQALAGGAYEQYF
TGTGCCAGCACCCAAGCCCTAGCGGGAGGTGCCTACGAGCAGTACTTC
>TRBV5-1|TRBD2|few|TRBJ2-5
CASSGVAGGRETQYF
TGCGCCAGCAGCGGAGTAGCGGGAGGACGAGAGACCCAGTACTTC
>TRBV14|-|once|TRBJ1-1
CASSQIVTGGAFF
TGTGCCAGCAGCCAAATTGTGACGGGAGGTGCTTTCTTT
>TRBV20-1|-|-|TRBJ2-5
CSATPLVAGIRETQYF
TGCAGTGCGACCCCCTTAGTGGCAGGGATACGGGAGACCCAGTACTTC
>TRBV27|-|once|TRBJ1-2
CASSSRDFYGYTF
TGTGCCAGCAGTAGCCGGGACTTCTATGGCTACACCTTC
>TRBV19|TRBD1|few|TRBJ1-2
CASSSNRRTGRDYGYTF
TGTGCCAGTAGTTCCAACAGGCGGACAGGGAGAGACTATGGCTACACCTTC
>TRBV19|-|-|TRBJ2-3
CASSMLLTDTQYF
TGTGCCAGTAGTATGCTGCTCACAGATACGCAGTATTTT
>TRBV19|-|-|TRBJ1-1
CASTPTVNTEAFF
TGTGCCAGTACCCCGACAGTGAACACTGAAGCTTTCTTT
>TRBV7-3|-|few|TRBJ1-2
CASSPNPNYGYTF
TGTGCCAGCAGCCCGAACCCTAACTATGGCTACACCTTC
>TRBV20-1|-|-|TRBJ2-5
CSALVFGGGGETQYF
TGCAGTGCGCTAGTGTTCGGGGGAGGGGGAGAGACCCAGTACTTC
>TRBV7-2|-|-|TRBJ2-3
CASSLSSGSTDTQYF
TGTGCCAGCAGCTTATCGAGCGGCAGCACAGATACGCAGTATTTT
>TRBV7-7|-|once|TRBJ2-1
CASSLGDNNEQFF
TGTGCTAGCAGCTTGGGAGATAACAATGAGCAGTTCTTC